These 7 T cell receptor beta chains came from one sample sequenced in a study of neurological immune-mediated disorders (dated by TCRdb to the late 2010s). Library preparation was by 5' RACE. The sequencer listed for this sample is Illumina HiSeq 2500. TCRdb reprocessing: public reads trimmed at Q25 with fastp, clones called with MiXCR, in-frame beta chains kept. Records with the same CDR3 protein are collapsed into one entry carrying the most frequent genes and DNA. The sample table records roughly 48,000 distinct CDR3 sequences; over 10% of these occur just once. Clones ranked in the top ten supply 4.5% of the sample. The sample's time point, from its label and the paper: longitudinal time-point 2. Sequenced material: PBMCs. The receptors were sampled from a male donor with HTLV-1-associated myelopathy (HAM/TSP).

This clonotype was recorded many times. The V and J genes are TRBV20-1 and TRBJ2-3; the D is unclear. Germline lookup yields CDR1 DFQATT and CDR2 SNEGSKA (reference sequence). Trimming stripped 2 bases from V and 3 bases from J, with 12 bases between. This CDR3 region has 14 residues. The CDR3 spells CSARHSPRTDTQYF. CDR3 DNA sequence: TGCAGTGCTAGACATTCCCCTAGGACAGATACGCAGTATTTT.

This clonotype was counted at least ten times. The chain recombines TRBV20-1 with TRBJ2-1, with TRBD2 matching over 7 bases. V trimming: 4 bases; J trimming: 10 bases; junction bases outside the gene matches: 4. Germline loops: CDR1 DFQATT, CDR2 SNEGSKA (reference sequence). The CDR3 consists of 11 residues. CDR3 sequence (DNA): TGCAGTGCTACCCTGACTAGCGAGCAGTTCTTC. Translated: CSATLTSEQFF.

This clonotype was detected many times. This chain connects TRBV24-1 to TRBJ2-2; possibly TRBD1 for D (6 bases). There are 14 residues in the CDR3. Trimming left V 4 bases short and J 4 bases short, with 9 bases between. Germline CDR1 is KGHDR and CDR2 is SFDVKD. The CDR3: CATSEAGATGELFF. The CDR3 DNA reads TGTGCCACCAGTGAGGCAGGGGCCACCGGGGAGCTGTTTTTT.

This clonotype was seen repeatedly, ten times or more. The J gene is TRBJ1-2, the V gene TRBV28; 7 bases map to TRBD1. V lost 5 bases and J lost 8; bases outside the gene matches: 14. This CDR3 comprises 15 residues. From germline, CDR1 is MDHEN and CDR2 SYDVKM. CDR3 nucleotides: TGTGCCAGCAGTCCCTACTACAGGGGAAGTTACGGCTACACCTTC. It is translated as CASSPYYRGSYGYTF.

This clonotype was picked up many times. The chain uses TRBV5-4 and TRBJ2-7; D is possibly TRBD1 (7 bases). The CDR3 extends over 16 amino acids. CDR1 and CDR2 (germline): SGHNT, YYREEE (reference sequence). V lost 4 bases and J lost 3, with 20 bases in between. The CDR3 region has the DNA TGTGCCAGCAGCACAAAACAGGGGAAGGGACTCTACGAGCAGTACTTC. Translated: CASSTKQGKGLYEQYF.

This clonotype has at least ten counts. The chain has TRBV7-8 and TRBJ2-1, with 10 positions matching TRBD2. The trim removed 5 bases at V and 5 bases at J, leaving 18 bases unmatched. The CDR3 runs 19 residues. Per germline, CDR1 SGHVS and CDR2 FQNEAQ. The CDR3 is CASSAKRGGELRMDNEQFF. The CDR3 nucleotides are TGTGCCAGCAGCGCAAAGCGGGGGGGAGAATTGAGAATGGACAATGAGCAGTTCTTC.

This clonotype was recorded many times. The CDR3 coding sequence is TGCGCCAGCAGCCTTGGGGGACAGGTTTTGAACACTGAAGCTTTCTTT. Its translation: CASSLGGQVLNTEAFF. V gene TRBV5-1 combines with J gene TRBJ1-1; 8 bases agree with TRBD1. The CDR3 consists of 16 residues. Germline CDR1 reads SGHRS; CDR2 reads YFSETQ. Unmatched junction bases numbered 8, after V lost 4 bases and J lost 0 bases.